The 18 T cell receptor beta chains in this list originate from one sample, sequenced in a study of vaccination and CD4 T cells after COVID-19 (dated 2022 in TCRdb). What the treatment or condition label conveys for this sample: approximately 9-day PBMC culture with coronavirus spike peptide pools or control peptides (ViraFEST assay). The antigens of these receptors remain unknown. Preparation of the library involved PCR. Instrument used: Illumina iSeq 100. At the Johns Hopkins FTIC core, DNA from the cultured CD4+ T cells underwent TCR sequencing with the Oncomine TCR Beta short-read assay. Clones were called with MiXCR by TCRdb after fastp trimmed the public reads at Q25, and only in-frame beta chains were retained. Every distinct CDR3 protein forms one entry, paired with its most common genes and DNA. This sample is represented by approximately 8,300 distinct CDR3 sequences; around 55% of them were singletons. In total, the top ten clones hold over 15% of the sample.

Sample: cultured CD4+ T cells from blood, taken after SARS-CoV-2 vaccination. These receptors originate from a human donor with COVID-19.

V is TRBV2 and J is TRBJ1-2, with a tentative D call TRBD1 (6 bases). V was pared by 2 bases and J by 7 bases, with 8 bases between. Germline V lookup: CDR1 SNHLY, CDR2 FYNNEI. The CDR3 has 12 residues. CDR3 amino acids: CASSENRVGYTF. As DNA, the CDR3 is TGTGCCAGCAGTGAAAACAGGGTTGGCTACACCTTC.

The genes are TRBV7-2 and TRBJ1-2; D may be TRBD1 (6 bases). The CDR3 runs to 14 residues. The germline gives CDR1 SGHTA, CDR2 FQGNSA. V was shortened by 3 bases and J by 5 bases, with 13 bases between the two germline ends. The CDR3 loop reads CASSLGGARYGYTF. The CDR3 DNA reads TGTGCCAGCAGCTTGGGGGGGGCAAGGTATGGCTACACCTTC.

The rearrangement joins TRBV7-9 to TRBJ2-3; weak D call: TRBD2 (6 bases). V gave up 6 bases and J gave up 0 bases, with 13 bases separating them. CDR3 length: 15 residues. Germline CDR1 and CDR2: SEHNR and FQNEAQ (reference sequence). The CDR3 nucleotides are TGTGCCAGCAGACCGACTAGATACAGCACAGATACGCAGTATTTT. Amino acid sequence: CASRPTRYSTDTQYF.

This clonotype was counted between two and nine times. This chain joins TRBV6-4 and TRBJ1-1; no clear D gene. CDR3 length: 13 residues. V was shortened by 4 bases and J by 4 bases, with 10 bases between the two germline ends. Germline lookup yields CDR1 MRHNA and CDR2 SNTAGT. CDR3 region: CASSAGEGTEAFF. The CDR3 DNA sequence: TGTGCCAGCAGTGCCGGGGAGGGCACTGAAGCTTTCTTT.

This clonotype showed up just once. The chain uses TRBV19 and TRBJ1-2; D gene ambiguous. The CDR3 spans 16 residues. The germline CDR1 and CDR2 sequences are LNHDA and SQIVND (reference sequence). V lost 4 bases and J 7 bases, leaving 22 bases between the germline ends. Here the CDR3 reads CASSTRRSRALGGYTF. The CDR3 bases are TGTGCCAGTAGTACCCGGCGGTCCCGGGCACTGGGTGGCTACACCTTC.

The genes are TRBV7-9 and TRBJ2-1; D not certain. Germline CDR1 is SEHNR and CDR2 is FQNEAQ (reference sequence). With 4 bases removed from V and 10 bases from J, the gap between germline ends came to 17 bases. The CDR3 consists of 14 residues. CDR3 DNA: TGTGCCAGCAGCTCCTCTAGTTCGGTCGGGGAGCAGTTCTTC. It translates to CASSSSSSVGEQFF.

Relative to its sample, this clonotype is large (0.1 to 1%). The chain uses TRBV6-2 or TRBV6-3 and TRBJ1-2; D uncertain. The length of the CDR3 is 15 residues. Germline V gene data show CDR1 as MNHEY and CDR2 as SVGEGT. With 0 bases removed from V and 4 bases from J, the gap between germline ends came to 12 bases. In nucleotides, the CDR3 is TGTGCCAGCAGTTACTCGGGAGGGAACCCCTATGGCTACACCTTC. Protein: CASSYSGGNPYGYTF.

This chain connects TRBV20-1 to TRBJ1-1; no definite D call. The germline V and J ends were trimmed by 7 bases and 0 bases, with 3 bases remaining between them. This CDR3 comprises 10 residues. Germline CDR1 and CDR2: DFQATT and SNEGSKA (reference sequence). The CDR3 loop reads CSGLNTEAFF. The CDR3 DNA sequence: TGCAGTGGGTTGAACACTGAAGCTTTCTTT.

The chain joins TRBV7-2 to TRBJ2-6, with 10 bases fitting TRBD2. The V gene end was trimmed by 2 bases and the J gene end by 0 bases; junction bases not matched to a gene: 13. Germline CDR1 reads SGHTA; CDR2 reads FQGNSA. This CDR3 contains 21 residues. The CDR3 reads CASSLNAAGGFSNSGANVLTF. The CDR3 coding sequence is TGTGCCAGCAGCTTAAATGCAGCGGGGGGGTTCTCCAACTCTGGGGCCAACGTCCTGACTTTC. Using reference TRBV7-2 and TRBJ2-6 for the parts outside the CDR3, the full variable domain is GAGVSQSPSNKVTEKGKDVELRCDPISGHTALYWYRQSLGQGLEFLIYFQGNSAPDKSGLPSDRFSAERTGGSVSTLTIQRTQQEDSAVYLCASSLNAAGGFSNSGANVLTFGAGSRLTVL.

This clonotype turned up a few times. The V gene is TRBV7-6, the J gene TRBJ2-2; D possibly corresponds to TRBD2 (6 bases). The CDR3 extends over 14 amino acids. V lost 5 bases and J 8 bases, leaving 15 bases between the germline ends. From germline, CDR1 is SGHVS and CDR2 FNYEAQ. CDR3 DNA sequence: TGTGCCAGCAGCCAGATCCGAGGGAGGGGGGAGCTGTTTTTT. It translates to CASSQIRGRGELFF.

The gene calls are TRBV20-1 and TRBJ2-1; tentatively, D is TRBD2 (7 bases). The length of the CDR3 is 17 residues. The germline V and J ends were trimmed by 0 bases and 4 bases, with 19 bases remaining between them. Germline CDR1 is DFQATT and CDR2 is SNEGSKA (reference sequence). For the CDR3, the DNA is TGCAGTGCTAGAGATTTGTTGGAGGGGGGGCCGTACAATGAGCAGTTCTTC. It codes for CSARDLLEGGPYNEQFF.

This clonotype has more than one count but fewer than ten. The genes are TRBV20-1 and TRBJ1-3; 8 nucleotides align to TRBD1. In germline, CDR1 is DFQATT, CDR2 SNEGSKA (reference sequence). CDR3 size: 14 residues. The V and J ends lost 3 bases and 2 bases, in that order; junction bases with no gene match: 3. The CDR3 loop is CSASPGQAGNTIYF. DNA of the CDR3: TGCAGTGCTAGCCCGGGACAGGCTGGAAACACCATATATTTT.

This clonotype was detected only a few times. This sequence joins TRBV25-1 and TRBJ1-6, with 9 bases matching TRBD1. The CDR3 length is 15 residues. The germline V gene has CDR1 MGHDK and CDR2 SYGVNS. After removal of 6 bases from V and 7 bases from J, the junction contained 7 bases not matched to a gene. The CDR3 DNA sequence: TGTGCCAGCAGCTATACCGGGACAGGGAATTCACCCCTCCACTTT. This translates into CASSYTGTGNSPLHF.

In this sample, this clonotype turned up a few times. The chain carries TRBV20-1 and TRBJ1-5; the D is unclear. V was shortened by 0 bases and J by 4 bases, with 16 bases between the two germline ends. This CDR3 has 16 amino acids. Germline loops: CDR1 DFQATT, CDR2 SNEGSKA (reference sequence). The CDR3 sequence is CSAREWQLGRNQPQHF. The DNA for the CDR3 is TGCAGTGCTAGAGAGTGGCAATTGGGAAGAAATCAGCCCCAGCATTTT.

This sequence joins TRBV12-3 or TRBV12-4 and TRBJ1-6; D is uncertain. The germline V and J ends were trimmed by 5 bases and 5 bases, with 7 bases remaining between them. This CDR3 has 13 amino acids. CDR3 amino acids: CASSPPHNSPLHF. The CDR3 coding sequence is TGTGCCAGCAGTCCCCCCCATAATTCACCCCTCCACTTT.

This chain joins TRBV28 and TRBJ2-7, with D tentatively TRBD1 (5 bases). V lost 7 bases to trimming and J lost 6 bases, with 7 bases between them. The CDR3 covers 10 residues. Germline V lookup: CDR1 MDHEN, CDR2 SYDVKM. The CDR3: CASKDSEQYF. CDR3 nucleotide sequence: TGTGCCAGCAAAGACAGCGAGCAGTACTTC. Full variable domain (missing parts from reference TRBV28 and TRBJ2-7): DVKVTQSSRYLVKRTGEKVFLECVQDMDHENMFWYRQDPGLGLRLIYFSYDVKMKEKGDIPEGYSVSREKKERFSLILESASTNQTSMYLCASKDSEQYFGPGTRLTVT.

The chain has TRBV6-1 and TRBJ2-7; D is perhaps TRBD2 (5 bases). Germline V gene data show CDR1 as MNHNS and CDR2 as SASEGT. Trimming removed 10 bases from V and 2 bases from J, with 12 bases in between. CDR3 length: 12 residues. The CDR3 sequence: CAIRGSPYEQYF. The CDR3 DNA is TGTGCCATACGAGGGTCACCCTACGAGCAGTACTTC.

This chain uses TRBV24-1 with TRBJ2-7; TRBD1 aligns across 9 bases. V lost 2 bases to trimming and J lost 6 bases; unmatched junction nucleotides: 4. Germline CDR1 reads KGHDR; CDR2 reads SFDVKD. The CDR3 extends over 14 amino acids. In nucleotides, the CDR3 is TGTGCCACCAGTGATTCCGGGACAGGGTTCGAGCAGTACTTC. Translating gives CATSDSGTGFEQYF.